These T cell receptor beta chains were read from a single sample in a study of T-cell memory formation after mild COVID-19. TCRdb called the 5' RACE reads again in MiXCR, with one record for every CDR3 protein. Of roughly 280,000 distinct CDR3 sequences listed, 15% to 20% were seen once; the top ten hold 22%. What was sequenced was PBMCs or a T cell subset sorted from them (not recorded which). These receptors all come from a man in his late teens or twenties who had mild COVID-19 (a few samples of this study predate the infection). Cell type and time point are not known. CDR3s include the opening cysteine and the closing phenylalanine or tryptophan. Each record gives: J gene, clone size, V gene, D gene, CDR3 protein, CDR3 DNA. A D gene is named only where the DNA matches it firmly. Size is omitted from some rows. Given values are once, few, many or a class for expanded clones.

TRBJ2-1	NA	TRBV7-9	NA	CASQVASSYNEQFF	TGTGCCAGCCAGGTAGCTAGCTCCTACAATGAGCAGTTCTTC
TRBJ1-1	few	TRBV4-1	NA	CASRRGASTEAFF	TGCGCCAGCCGCCGGGGGGCGAGCACTGAAGCTTTCTTT
TRBJ1-6	few	TRBV27	TRBD1	CASSYRGRNSPLHF	TGTGCCAGCAGTTACAGGGGGCGCAATTCACCCCTCCACTTT
TRBJ1-1	NA	TRBV10-3	NA	CAISESTGGTEAFF	TGTGCCATCAGTGAGTCGACAGGAGGGACTGAAGCTTTCTTT
TRBJ2-1	many	TRBV7-9	TRBD1	CASSAPGQILSGEQFF	TGTGCCAGCAGCGCACCGGGACAGATACTTTCAGGCGAGCAGTTCTTC
TRBJ1-3	few	TRBV7-8	NA	CASSLRGVGGNTIYF	TGTGCCAGCAGCTTAAGGGGCGTGGGTGGAAACACCATATATTTT
TRBJ1-1	NA	TRBV7-9	NA	CASSGKDSTEAFF	TGTGCCAGCAGCGGAAAGGACAGTACAGAAGCTTTCTTT
TRBJ2-1	few	TRBV5-1	TRBD1	CASSQMTGDDEQFF	TGCGCCAGCAGCCAGATGACAGGGGACGATGAGCAGTTCTTC
TRBJ2-1	few	TRBV5-6	NA	CASSLDRNNEQFF	TGTGCCAGCAGCTTGGACAGAAACAATGAGCAGTTCTTC
TRBJ2-1	many	TRBV20-1	TRBD2	CSASRELAFSVEQFF	TGCAGTGCTAGTCGCGAACTAGCGTTTTCCGTTGAGCAGTTCTTC
TRBJ2-3	NA	TRBV12-3/TRBV12-4	NA	CASSLIGDTQYF	TGTGCCAGCAGTTTGATTGGGGATACGCAGTATTTT
TRBJ1-1	NA	TRBV7-9	NA	CASSAGLLNTEAFF	TGTGCCAGCAGCGCGGGACTCTTGAACACTGAAGCTTTCTTT
TRBJ2-1	few	TRBV24-1	NA	CATSEYHVDRNEQFF	TGTGCCACCAGTGAATACCACGTAGACAGGAATGAGCAGTTCTTC
TRBJ2-3	NA	TRBV7-3	NA	CASSSTSGTDTQYF	TGTGCCAGCAGCTCCACAAGTGGCACAGATACGCAGTATTTT
TRBJ1-6	NA	TRBV7-3	TRBD1	CASSLDRRTPLHF	TGTGCCAGCAGCTTGGACAGGAGAACCCCCCTCCACTTT
TRBJ2-3	few	TRBV4-3	TRBD2	CASSQDWGTGGEQYF	TGCGCCAGCAGCCAAGACTGGGGAACGGGGGGTGAGCAGTATTTT
TRBJ2-2	few	TRBV29-1	NA	CSVEVPGREGTGELFF	TGCAGCGTTGAAGTTCCGGGGCGAGAGGGCACCGGGGAGCTGTTTTTT
TRBJ1-5	NA	TRBV5-1	TRBD1	CASSTQGGQPQHF	TGCGCCAGCAGCACCCAGGGGGGACAGCCCCAGCATTTT
TRBJ1-3	NA	TRBV7-9	TRBD1	CASSGRDSASHSGNTIYF	TGTGCCAGCAGCGGTCGGGACAGCGCCTCTCACTCTGGAAACACCATATATTTT
TRBJ1-2	few	TRBV5-1	NA	CASSLEGIPLGYGYTF	TGCGCCAGCAGCTTGGAAGGGATCCCCCTGGGCTATGGCTACACCTTC
TRBJ2-2	NA	TRBV28	TRBD1	CASTQLSTGSGTGELFF	TGTGCCAGCACCCAACTCTCGACAGGGTCGGGCACCGGGGAGCTGTTTTTT
TRBJ1-5	few	TRBV4-1	TRBD1	CASSQGTGLVQPQHF	TGCGCCAGCAGCCAAGGGACAGGCTTAGTTCAGCCCCAGCATTTT
TRBJ2-1	many	TRBV10-3	TRBD1	CAISESNRGSYNEQFF	TGTGCCATCAGTGAGTCGAACAGGGGTTCCTACAATGAGCAGTTCTTC
TRBJ2-3	few	TRBV4-3	TRBD1	CASSQDGTGITDTQYF	TGCGCCAGCAGCCAAGACGGGACAGGGATCACAGATACGCAGTATTTT
TRBJ2-3	NA	TRBV7-2	TRBD2	CASSLAGLAGGQNTQYF	TGTGCCAGCAGCTTAGCTGGGCTAGCGGGGGGGCAGAATACGCAGTATTTT
TRBJ2-7	NA	TRBV10-3	NA	CAISESVFGNEQYF	TGTGCCATCAGTGAATCTGTGTTCGGGAACGAGCAGTACTTC
TRBJ1-2	few	TRBV24-1	NA	CATSGQNSLGGYTF	TGTGCCACCAGTGGGCAGAACTCACTTGGTGGCTACACCTTC
TRBJ2-1	few	TRBV5-1	NA	CASSLLNSYNEQFF	TGCGCCAGCAGCTTGCTGAACTCCTACAATGAGCAGTTCTTC
TRBJ1-5	NA	TRBV6-1	NA	CASSEVYSNQPQHF	TGTGCCAGCAGTGAAGTTTATAGCAATCAGCCCCAGCATTTT
TRBJ1-6	few	TRBV25-1	NA	CASSEGRWYNSPLHF	TGTGCCAGCAGTGAAGGGCGTTGGTATAATTCACCCCTCCACTTT
TRBJ2-2	NA	TRBV15	NA	CATSRGDASGELFF	TGTGCCACCAGCAGAGGCGATGCCTCCGGGGAGCTGTTTTTT
TRBJ1-6	NA	TRBV7-9	TRBD1	CASSDDREWSSPLHF	TGTGCCAGCAGCGACGACAGGGAGTGGAGTTCACCCCTCCACTTT
TRBJ1-5	few	TRBV7-9	NA	CASSLDTGATGQPQHF	TGTGCCAGCAGCTTAGACACGGGGGCTACCGGGCAGCCCCAGCATTTT
TRBJ1-1	few	TRBV20-1	TRBD1	CSARDPTGAGTEAFF	TGCAGTGCTAGAGACCCGACAGGGGCAGGCACTGAAGCTTTCTTT
TRBJ2-5	few	TRBV15	NA	CATSRGETQYF	TGTGCCACCAGCAGAGGAGAGACCCAGTACTTC
TRBJ1-5	NA	TRBV10-2	NA	CASSESKGYQPQHF	TGCGCCAGCAGTGAGTCAAAGGGATACCAGCCCCAGCATTTT
TRBJ2-5	NA	TRBV4-1	NA	CASSPIGTSETQYF	TGCGCCAGCAGCCCCATCGGTACTAGCGAGACCCAGTACTTC
TRBJ2-7	NA	TRBV12-3/TRBV12-4	TRBD1	CASAQGSYEQYF	TGTGCCAGCGCACAGGGGTCCTACGAGCAGTACTTC
TRBJ1-6	few	TRBV7-2	NA	CASLTGRSPLHF	TGTGCCAGCCTCACAGGGAGGTCACCCCTCCACTTT
TRBJ2-3	few	TRBV7-2	NA	CASSFPTGATTDTQYF	TGTGCCAGCAGCTTCCCAACTGGTGCTACCACAGATACGCAGTATTTT
TRBJ2-7	many	TRBV7-2	NA	CASSWTGEPYEQYF	TGTGCCAGCAGCTGGACTGGGGAGCCTTACGAGCAGTACTTC
TRBJ1-1	few	TRBV29-1	NA	CSGTRREAFF	TGCAGCGGAACTAGGCGGGAAGCTTTCTTT
TRBJ2-3	NA	TRBV27	NA	CASSLLGGTSTDTQYF	TGTGCCAGCAGTTTACTAGGCGGAACTAGCACAGATACGCAGTATTTT
TRBJ1-5	NA	TRBV6-6	TRBD1	CASNDRGRINQPQHF	TGTGCCAGCAATGACAGGGGGCGGATCAATCAGCCCCAGCATTTT
TRBJ1-5	NA	TRBV2	NA	CASSEVGQTSNQPQHF	TGTGCCAGCAGTGAAGTTGGGCAGACTAGCAATCAGCCCCAGCATTTT
TRBJ1-1	few	TRBV6-5	NA	CASSYGIGFAFF	TGTGCCAGCAGTTACGGGATCGGCTTCGCTTTCTTT
TRBJ2-3	few	TRBV24-1	TRBD1	CATTQGARARRTDTQYF	TGTGCCACCACTCAGGGGGCTAGGGCCAGGAGGACAGATACGCAGTATTTT
TRBJ2-3	many	TRBV6-2/TRBV6-3	TRBD2	CASSYPSGTVADTQYF	TGTGCCAGCAGTTACCCTAGCGGGACCGTAGCAGATACGCAGTATTTT
TRBJ2-6	many	TRBV7-2	TRBD1	CASSTRTGPGANVLTF	TGTGCCAGCAGCACCCGGACAGGGCCTGGGGCCAACGTCCTGACTTTC
TRBJ2-2	NA	TRBV5-1	TRBD1	CASRRDRGTGELFF	TGCGCCAGCCGCCGGGACAGGGGTACCGGGGAGCTGTTTTTT
TRBJ2-2	NA	TRBV18	TRBD1	CASSTSTGDTGELFF	TGTGCCAGCTCAACTTCGACAGGGGACACCGGGGAGCTGTTTTTT
TRBJ1-2	NA	TRBV14	TRBD1	CASSQEEGAYGYTF	TGTGCCAGCAGCCAAGAGGAGGGGGCCTATGGCTACACCTTC